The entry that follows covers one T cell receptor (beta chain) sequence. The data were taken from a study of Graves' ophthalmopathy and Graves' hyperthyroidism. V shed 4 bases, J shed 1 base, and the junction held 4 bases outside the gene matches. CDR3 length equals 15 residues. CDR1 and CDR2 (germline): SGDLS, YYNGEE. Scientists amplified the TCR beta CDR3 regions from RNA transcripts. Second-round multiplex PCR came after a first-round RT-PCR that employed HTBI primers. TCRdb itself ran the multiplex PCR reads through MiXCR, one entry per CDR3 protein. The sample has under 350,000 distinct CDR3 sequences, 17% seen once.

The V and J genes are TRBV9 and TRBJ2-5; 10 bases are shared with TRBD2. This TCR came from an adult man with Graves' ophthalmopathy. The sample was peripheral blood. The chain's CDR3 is CASSTSGILQETQYF. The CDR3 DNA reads TGTGCCAGCAGCACTAGCGGGATCCTCCAAGAGACCCAGTACTTC.